A selection of T cell receptor beta chains follows, all from one sample in a study of blood T cells in healthy people across ages. TCRdb itself ran the 5' RACE reads through MiXCR, one entry per CDR3 protein. The sample has some 1.8 million distinct CDR3 sequences; about 39% are singletons. Material: blood. The receptors were gathered from a human donor in good health. The CDR3 runs from the conserved cysteine through the conserved F or W. The D gene is left open where the match is weak. The size entry is marked missing in some rows and otherwise reads once, few, many or a size class.

TRBJ2-5	TRBD1	TRBV20-1	few	18	TGCAGTGCTAGAGGTTGGGGTTACAGGGGGCTCCAAACCTTTTCGCAGTACTTC	CSARGWGYRGLQTFSQYF
TRBJ1-1	-	TRBV20-1	-	13	TGCAGTGCTAGAGAACCGGGGGAGACTGAAGCTTTCTTT	CSAREPGETEAFF
TRBJ1-5	-	TRBV18	-	13	TGTGCCAGCCCAAGGACAGTATATCAGCCCCAGCATTTT	CASPRTVYQPQHF
TRBJ1-1	TRBD1	TRBV12-3/TRBV12-4	-	17	TGTGCCAGCAGCCCCGGACGGGACAGGCAGATGAACACTGAAGCTTTCTTT	CASSPGRDRQMNTEAFF
TRBJ2-3	-	TRBV28	-	12	TGTGCCAGCAGTTTAGGTATGGATACGCAGTATTTT	CASSLGMDTQYF
TRBJ2-7	TRBD1	TRBV5-1	few	14	TGCGCCAGCAGCCAACAGGGGGACTCCTACGAGCAGTACTTC	CASSQQGDSYEQYF
TRBJ2-1	-	TRBV7-2	-	19	TGTGCCAGCAGCTTAAGGGGACGGGTCTACAGGGAAACCTACAATGAGCAGTTCTTC	CASSLRGRVYRETYNEQFF
TRBJ2-6	-	TRBV15	many	15	TGTGCCACCAGCAGAGTGGCCTCTGGGGCCAACGTCCTGACTTTC	CATSRVASGANVLTF
TRBJ1-6	TRBD1	TRBV28	-	15	TGTGCCAGCGGACCGGGACAGGGAGGTAGTTCACCCCTCCACTTT	CASGPGQGGSSPLHF
TRBJ1-4	-	TRBV3-1	-	14	TGTGCCAGCAGCCAAGGGGGTTCCGACGAAAAACTGTTTTTT	CASSQGGSDEKLFF
TRBJ2-1	-	TRBV5-1	-	15	TGCGCCAGCAGCTTGGATCCTGGGATCAACAATGAGCGGTTCTTC	CASSLDPGINNERFF
TRBJ2-3	-	TRBV20-1	-	15	TGCAGTGCTACCTTTGGGTCTAGCGGCACAGATACGCAGTATTTT	CSATFGSSGTDTQYF
TRBJ2-7	-	TRBV20-1	few	16	TGCAGTGCTAGAGGGGGGAGGGGGCTAGCGATAGCCGAGCAGTACTTC	CSARGGRGLAIAEQYF
TRBJ2-1	TRBD2	TRBV11-3	-	15	TGTGCCAGCAGCTTAGTCGGGACTAGCGCCCATGAGCAGTTCTTC	CASSLVGTSAHEQFF
TRBJ1-5	-	TRBV28	-	14	TGTGCCACCAATTCCGCCCGGGCTTATCAGCCCCAGCATTTT	CATNSARAYQPQHF
TRBJ1-2	TRBD1	TRBV28	few	16	TGTGCCAGCAGTTTGCCTCTACAGGGGGAACTGGGCGGCTACACCTTC	CASSLPLQGELGGYTF